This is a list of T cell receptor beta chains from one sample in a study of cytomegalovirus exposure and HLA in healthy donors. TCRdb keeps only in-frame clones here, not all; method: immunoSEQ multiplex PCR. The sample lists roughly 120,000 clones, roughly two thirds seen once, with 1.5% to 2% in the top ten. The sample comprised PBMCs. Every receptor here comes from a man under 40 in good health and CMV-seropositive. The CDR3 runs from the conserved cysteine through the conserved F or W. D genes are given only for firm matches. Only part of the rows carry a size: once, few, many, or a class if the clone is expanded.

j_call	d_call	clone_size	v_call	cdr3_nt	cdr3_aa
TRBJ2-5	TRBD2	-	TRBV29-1	TGCAGCGTCAAGACTAGCGGGACCGGGGGGGGAGAGACCCAGTACTTC	CSVKTSGTGGGETQYF
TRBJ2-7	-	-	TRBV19	TGTGCCAGTAGTCCAGGACTGTCGCCCAGCTCCTACGAGCAGTACTTC	CASSPGLSPSSYEQYF
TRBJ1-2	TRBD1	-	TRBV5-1	TGCGCCAGCAGCTTGGTTTCAGGGGGCGCGTATGGCTACACCTTC	CASSLVSGGAYGYTF
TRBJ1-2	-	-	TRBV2	TGTGCCAGCAGTGAAAGTAGTAACTATGGCTACACCTTC	CASSESSNYGYTF
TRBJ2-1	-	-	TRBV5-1	TGCGCCAGCACGGACCCGGGACTTCATCAGTTCTTC	CASTDPGLHQFF
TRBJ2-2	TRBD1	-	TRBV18	TGTGCCAGCTCCCGGGACAGATACACCGGGGAGCTGTTTTTT	CASSRDRYTGELFF
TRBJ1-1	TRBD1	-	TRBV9	TGTGCCAGCAGCGCCCCGGGACAGGGGGCCAGCACTGAAGCTTTCTTT	CASSAPGQGASTEAFF
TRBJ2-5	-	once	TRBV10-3	TGTGCCATCGCTCCGGGAATGGAAGAGACCCAGTACTTC	CAIAPGMEETQYF
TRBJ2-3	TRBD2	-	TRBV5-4	TGTGCCAGCCGAGCGGGAGTTGCAGATACGCAGTATTTT	CASRAGVADTQYF
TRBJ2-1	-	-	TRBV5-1	TGCGCCAGCAGCTTGACGGGAGTGGGGTACAATGAGCAGTTCTTC	CASSLTGVGYNEQFF
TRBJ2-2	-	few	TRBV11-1	TGTGCCAGCAGCCCCGAACAGGTCTTTGGCACCGGGGAGCTGTTTTTT	CASSPEQVFGTGELFF
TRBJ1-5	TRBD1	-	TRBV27	TGTGCCAGCAGTCCAGCAGGGGGTTGGGGTCAGCCCCAGCATTTT	CASSPAGGWGQPQHF
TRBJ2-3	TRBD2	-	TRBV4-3	TGCGCCAGCAGCCAAGGCACTAGCGGGAGGGCCAGTACAGATACGCAGTATTTT	CASSQGTSGRASTDTQYF
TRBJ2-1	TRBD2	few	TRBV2	TGTGCCAGCAGCGAATTGTTGGGACTAGCGGTGTCCAATGAGCAGTTCTTC	CASSELLGLAVSNEQFF
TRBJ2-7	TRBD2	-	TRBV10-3	TGTGCCATCAGTGTTACGGGGGAGGGGTACGAGCAGTACTTC	CAISVTGEGYEQYF
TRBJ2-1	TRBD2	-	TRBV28	TGTGCCAGCAGACCTTCCACTAGCGGGAATGAGCAGTTCTTC	CASRPSTSGNEQFF